A selection of T cell receptor beta chains follows, all from one sample in a study of cytomegalovirus exposure and HLA in healthy donors. Libraries were prepared by immunoSEQ multiplex PCR; TCRdb keeps only in-frame clonotypes and omits some of them. The profile covers 250,000 to 300,000 clones, with 84% appearing a single time and roughly 2% taken by the ten largest. The specimen was PBMCs. These receptor sequences come from a woman aged 40 to 55 in good health and CMV-seropositive. CDR3s include the opening cysteine and the closing phenylalanine or tryptophan. A D gene is named only where the DNA matches it firmly. Where a row states a size, it is once, few, many or the class of an expanded clone; other rows omit it.

CDR3 length	D gene	J gene	clone size	V gene	CDR3 DNA	CDR3 protein
14	TRBD1	TRBJ2-7	NA	TRBV28	TGTGCCAGCAGTTTAACAGGGGGGAACTACGAGCAGTACTTC	CASSLTGGNYEQYF
15	NA	TRBJ2-1	NA	TRBV2	TGTGCCAGCAGACGCGAAACGGGACTTCACAATGAGCAGTTCTTC	CASRRETGLHNEQFF
15	TRBD2	TRBJ2-3	NA	TRBV27	TGTGCCAGCAGTCGACTAGCGCGGAGCACAGATACGCAGTATTTT	CASSRLARSTDTQYF
17	TRBD1	TRBJ1-2	NA	TRBV28	TGTGCCAGCAGTTCCGCCGAACGACAGGGTGCGTACTATGGCTACACCTTC	CASSSAERQGAYYGYTF
17	TRBD2	TRBJ2-6	NA	TRBV4-2	TGTGCCAGCAGCCAAGATCCAGCGGGAATGAGGGCCAACGGCCTGACTTTC	CASSQDPAGMRANGLTF
15	TRBD1	TRBJ1-2	NA	TRBV7-2	TGTGCCAGCAGCCCTCCGGACAGGATTAACTATGGCTACACCTTC	CASSPPDRINYGYTF
16	TRBD1	TRBJ1-1	NA	TRBV9	TGTGCCAGCAGCCCCCAAACCGGGACAGGTTTCACTGAAGCTTTCTTT	CASSPQTGTGFTEAFF
13	NA	TRBJ2-4	NA	TRBV2	TGTGCCAGCAGTCGAGGCGGGACAAACATTCAGTACTTC	CASSRGGTNIQYF
14	TRBD1	TRBJ2-1	once	TRBV10-3	TGTGCCATCAGACCGACAGGGGTCAACAATGAGCAGTTCTTC	CAIRPTGVNNEQFF
17	NA	TRBJ1-1	NA	TRBV7-2	TGTGCCAGCAGCCAGGGGCGGGGTCGGGGGGCCCCCACTGAAGCTTTCTTT	CASSQGRGRGAPTEAFF
14	TRBD2	TRBJ2-7	NA	TRBV11-2	TGTGCCAGCAGCTTAGAACGGGGGGTCTACGAGCAGTACTTC	CASSLERGVYEQYF
16	TRBD1	TRBJ2-6	NA	TRBV30	TGTGCCTGCCAACAGGGGGCCCTCTCTGGGGCCAACGGCCTGACTTTC	CACQQGALSGANGLTF
13	NA	TRBJ2-7	NA	TRBV7-2	TGTGCCAGCAGCTTAGTTTCCAGGGACGAGCAGTACTTC	CASSLVSRDEQYF
14	NA	TRBJ1-2	NA	TRBV30	TGTGCCTGGAGTATACTCAACTATTCGGGAGGCTACACCTTC	CAWSILNYSGGYTF
14	NA	TRBJ2-5	NA	TRBV11-3	TGTGCCAGCAGCGATTATAGCGGCCAAGAGACCCAGTACTTC	CASSDYSGQETQYF
13	NA	TRBJ1-1	once	TRBV11-3	TGTGCCAGCAGCTTTATAGCGCGCACTGAAGCTTTCTTT	CASSFIARTEAFF
15	NA	TRBJ2-5	NA	TRBV11-2	TGTGCCAGCAGCCAATCTGAGGCGGCCCAAGAGACCCAGTACTTC	CASSQSEAAQETQYF
14	TRBD1	TRBJ1-5	NA	TRBV6-6	TGTGCCAGCAGCCATGACAGGGGGCCCAGCCCCCAGCATTTT	CASSHDRGPSPQHF
13	NA	TRBJ1-1	NA	TRBV7-9	TGTGCCAGCAGTTCCCAGGGGAACACTGAAGCTTTCTTT	CASSSQGNTEAFF
15	TRBD1	TRBJ2-7	NA	TRBV5-1	TGCGCCAGCAGCTTGGAAGGGACAGGGGGGTACGAGCAGTACTTC	CASSLEGTGGYEQYF
19	TRBD2	TRBJ2-1	once	TRBV27	TGTGCCAGCAGTTATCTATCGACTAGCGGGATAGTCTCCTACAATGAGCAGTTCTTC	CASSYLSTSGIVSYNEQFF
17	NA	TRBJ1-6	NA	TRBV15	TGTGCCACCAGCAGTGTTCGCCAGGGTTCCTATAATTCACCCCTCCACTTT	CATSSVRQGSYNSPLHF
17	TRBD2	TRBJ2-1	once	TRBV28	TGTGCCAGCAGTTTACAGACTAGCGGGAAGGGGCTCAATGAGCAGTTCTTC	CASSLQTSGKGLNEQFF
14	TRBD2	TRBJ2-7	NA	TRBV6-6	TGTGCCAGCAGTACTGGCCTAGCGGGGGACGAGCAGTACTTC	CASSTGLAGDEQYF
15	NA	TRBJ2-1	NA	TRBV7-9	TGTGCCAGCAGCTTTTCTAGGTTAGGTGACAATGAGCAGTTCTTC	CASSFSRLGDNEQFF
13	NA	TRBJ1-6	NA	TRBV11-2	TGTGCCAGCAGCCAGACGGAGAATTCACCCCTCCACTTT	CASSQTENSPLHF
12	NA	TRBJ2-7	NA	TRBV29-1	TGCAGCGTCACCGGACGGGAGTACGAGCAGTACTTC	CSVTGREYEQYF